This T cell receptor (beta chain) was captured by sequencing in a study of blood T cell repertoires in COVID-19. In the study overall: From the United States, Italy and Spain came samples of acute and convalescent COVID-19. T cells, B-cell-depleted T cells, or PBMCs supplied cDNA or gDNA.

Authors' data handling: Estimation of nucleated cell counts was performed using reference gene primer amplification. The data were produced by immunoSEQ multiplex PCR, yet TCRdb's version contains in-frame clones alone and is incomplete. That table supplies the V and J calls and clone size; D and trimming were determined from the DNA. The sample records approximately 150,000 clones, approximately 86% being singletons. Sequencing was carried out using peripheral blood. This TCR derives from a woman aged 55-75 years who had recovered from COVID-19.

The CDR3 region has the DNA TGTGCCAGCAGCTTGGCCGTAGCAGGGAAAGGGACAGATACGCAGTATTTT. Protein product: CASSLAVAGKGTDTQYF. This sequence joins TRBV5-5 and TRBJ2-3; weak D call: TRBD1 (5 bases). Looked up from germline, CDR1 is SGHKS and CDR2 is YYEKEE (reference sequence). V dropped 0 bases and J dropped 3 bases, with 17 bases sitting between them. The CDR3 contains 17 residues.